This T cell receptor beta chain was identified in a study of blood T cell repertoires in COVID-19. The CDR3 has 14 residues. Germline V CDR1 and CDR2: SGHVS, FQNEAQ. V dropped 5 bases and J dropped 8 bases, with 15 bases sitting between them. Sequencing used immunoSEQ multiplex PCR; TCRdb keeps in-frame clones, though not all of them. The data show about 160,000 clones, 83% seen once. Individuals aged roughly 18 to 95 years were recruited from 20 to 25 US areas. The specimen sequenced was PBMCs or T cells enriched from blood (not recorded which). The chain employs TRBV7-8 and TRBJ1-4; TRBD1 is a possible D gene (6 bases). This clonotype originated in a woman in her fifties or sixties in a cohort exposed to, infected with or recovered from COVID-19 (not recorded which). The DNA for the CDR3 is TGTGCCAGCAGCAACGGACAGTCAGGGGAAAAACTGTTTTTT. Amino acids: CASSNGQSGEKLFF.